This is a list of T cell receptor beta chains from one sample in a study of blood T cell repertoires in COVID-19. The table came from immunoSEQ multiplex PCR; TCRdb's copy has only in-frame clones and leaves some out. Counted here are 150,000 to 200,000 clones, 81% occurring once; the ten biggest clones make up around 5.3%. Sequencing was carried out using PBMCs or T cells enriched from blood (not recorded which). The receptors were sampled from a middle-aged woman with acute COVID-19. The CDR3 runs from the conserved cysteine through the conserved F or W. Fields, in order: clone size, J gene, V gene, D gene, CDR3 protein, CDR3 DNA. A D gene is named only where the DNA matches it firmly. Clone size is not always given. Where it is, it says once, few, many or a class for expanded clones.

- | TRBJ1-3 | TRBV10-3 | - | CAISLGGDSGNTIYF | TGTGCCATCAGCCTCGGGGGAGACTCTGGAAACACCATATATTTT
- | TRBJ1-2 | TRBV5-1 | TRBD1 | CASSSTGATGYGYTF | TGCGCCAGCAGCTCAACAGGGGCTACGGGCTATGGCTACACCTTC
- | TRBJ2-1 | TRBV19 | TRBD2 | CASSRFLAGHNEQFF | TGTGCCAGTAGTAGATTTCTAGCGGGCCACAATGAGCAGTTCTTC
- | TRBJ1-2 | TRBV6-5 | TRBD1 | CASSYSSDRGGYTF | TGTGCCAGCAGTTACTCGTCGGACAGGGGCGGCTACACCTTC
- | TRBJ1-4 | TRBV7-2 | - | CASSFLNEKLFF | TGTGCCAGCAGCTTCCTAAATGAAAAACTGTTTTTT
- | TRBJ2-1 | TRBV12-5 | TRBD2 | CASGLVGIVAGGREQFF | TGTGCTAGTGGTTTGGTCGGAATAGTAGCGGGAGGGCGTGAGCAGTTCTTC
- | TRBJ1-6 | TRBV19 | TRBD1 | CASSGTGGNSPLHF | TGTGCCTCCTCCGGGACAGGGGGGAATTCACCCCTCCACTTT
few | TRBJ2-2 | TRBV9 | TRBD2 | CASGLAGSNTGELFF | TGTGCCAGCGGACTAGCGGGGTCGAACACCGGGGAGCTGTTTTTT
- | TRBJ2-1 | TRBV7-2 | - | CASSLLGGSYNEQFF | TGTGCCAGCAGCTTACTTGGCGGATCTTACAATGAGCAGTTCTTC
- | TRBJ2-3 | TRBV4-2 | TRBD1 | CASSRPGQDTDTQYF | TGTGCCAGCAGCCGGCCGGGACAGGACACAGATACGCAGTATTTT
- | TRBJ2-1 | TRBV24-1 | TRBD1 | CATSDPGQDNNEQFF | TGTGCCACCAGTGATCCGGGACAGGATAACAATGAGCAGTTCTTC
- | TRBJ2-7 | TRBV6-5 | - | CASTEQGGSSYEQYF | TGTGCCAGCACCGAACAAGGCGGAAGCTCCTACGAGCAGTACTTC
- | TRBJ1-6 | TRBV5-6 | - | CASSLAGGPGNSPLHF | TGTGCCAGCAGCTTGGCCGGGGGGCCGGGTAATTCACCCCTCCACTTT